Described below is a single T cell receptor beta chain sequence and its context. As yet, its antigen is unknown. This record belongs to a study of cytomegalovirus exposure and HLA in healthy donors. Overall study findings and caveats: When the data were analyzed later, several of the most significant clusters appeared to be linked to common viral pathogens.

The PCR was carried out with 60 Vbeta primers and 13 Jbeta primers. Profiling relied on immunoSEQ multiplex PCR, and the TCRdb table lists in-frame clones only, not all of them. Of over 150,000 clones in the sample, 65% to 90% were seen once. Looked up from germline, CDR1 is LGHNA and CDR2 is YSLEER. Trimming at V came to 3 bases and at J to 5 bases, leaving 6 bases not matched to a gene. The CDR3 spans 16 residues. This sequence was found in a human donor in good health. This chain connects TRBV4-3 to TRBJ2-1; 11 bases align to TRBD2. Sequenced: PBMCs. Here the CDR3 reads CASSQISGGAHNEQFF. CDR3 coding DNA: TGCGCCAGCAGCCAGATTAGCGGGGGGGCCCACAATGAGCAGTTCTTC.